These 28 T cell receptor beta chains were all obtained from the same sample, sequenced in a study of T cells in Graves' hyperthyroidism and ophthalmopathy. Amplification targeted TCR beta CDR3 regions from RNA transcripts. Primed by the HTBI set, a first-round RT-PCR was run on the TCR CDR3. TCRdb re-analysed the multiplex PCR reads in MiXCR, keeping a single row per CDR3 protein. This sample has some 270,000 distinct CDR3 sequences, with roughly 13% found just once. The specimen sequenced was blood. Receptor source: a woman between 40 and 50 years old with Graves' hyperthyroidism.

This clonotype was counted only a few times. The rearrangement uses TRBV19 and TRBJ2-2, with 7 bases lining up with TRBD2. The V gene's germline CDR1 is LNHDA and CDR2 SQIVND (reference sequence). This CDR3 has 15 amino acids. The V and J ends lost 8 bases and 4 bases, in that order; junction bases with no gene match: 10. The CDR3 bases are TGTGCCAGTGCGGGCGGGAGCGGGCCCACCGGGGAGCTGTTTTTT. It specifies CASAGGSGPTGELFF.

This clonotype was recorded many times. This chain connects TRBV19 to TRBJ2-7, with 7 bases aligning to TRBD1. The ends lost 4 bases at V and 2 bases at J; junction bases unmatched: 8. In germline, CDR1 is LNHDA, CDR2 SQIVND (reference sequence). CDR3 length: 15 amino acids. CDR3 bases: TGTGCCAGTAGTACGACAGGGTTGAGAACCTACGAGCAGTACTTC. This codes for CASSTTGLRTYEQYF. The variable domain in full, completed from reference TRBV19 and TRBJ2-7, reads DGGITQSPKYLFRKEGQNVTLSCEQNLNHDAMYWYRQDPGQGLRLIYYSQIVNDFQKGDIAEGYSVSREKKESFPLTVTSAQKNPTAFYLCASSTTGLRTYEQYFGPGTRLTVT.

Many counts were recorded for this clonotype. This chain connects TRBV7-2 to TRBJ2-5; D is ambiguous. The CDR3 contains 14 residues. The V end lost 2 bases, the J end lost 5 bases, and 12 bases lay between the germline ends. Germline-derived CDR1 and CDR2 are SGHTA and FQGNSA. CDR3 sequence reads: CASSLSSTVETQYF. The CDR3 bases are TGTGCCAGCAGCTTATCTAGTACGGTCGAGACCCAGTACTTC.

There are many counts of this clonotype. The chain combines TRBV7-9 with TRBJ2-1; weak D call: TRBD2 (6 bases). Germline V CDR1 and CDR2: SEHNR, FQNEAQ (reference sequence). V lost 2 bases, J lost 5 bases, and 13 bases lay in between. The CDR3 has 15 amino acids. Here the CDR3 DNA reads TGTGCCAGCAGCTTATTCGGGACTCAAGACAATGAGCAGTTCTTC. Translated: CASSLFGTQDNEQFF.

This clonotype was picked up a small number of times. The chain carries TRBV20-1 and TRBJ1-6; 11 bases are a match to TRBD1. Trimming cost V 6 bases and J 10 bases; bases outside gene matches: 5. The CDR3 is made up of 13 amino acids. Germline CDR1 reads DFQATT; CDR2 reads SNEGSKA (reference sequence). CDR3 nucleotide sequence: TGCAGTGCAACCGGGACAGGGGGATCACCCCTCCACTTT. This codes for CSATGTGGSPLHF.

This chain joins TRBV12-3 or TRBV12-4 and TRBJ2-4; 9 bases are shared with TRBD1. The J segment lost 7 bases and the V segment lost 9 bases, leaving 13 bases of the junction unmatched. CDR3 size: 15 residues. The CDR3 sequence is CASTPRTGGENIQYF. In DNA form, the CDR3 reads TGTGCCAGTACCCCCCGTACAGGGGGCGAGAACATTCAGTACTTC.

The gene calls are TRBV6-1 and TRBJ1-1; D perhaps matches TRBD1 (6 bases). This CDR3 has 14 residues. V was pared by 4 bases and J by 4 bases, with 13 bases between. Germline CDR1 MNHNS, CDR2 SASEGT. In DNA, the CDR3 is TGTGCCAGCAGTGTGGGGGGGGCAAGCACTGAAGCTTTCTTT. It specifies CASSVGGASTEAFF.

CDR3 protein: CASSRDRGAEKLFF. The CDR3 region has the DNA TGTGCCAGCAGCCGAGACAGGGGGGCTGAAAAACTGTTTTTT. The chain recombines TRBV7-2 with TRBJ1-4, with 9 bases fitting TRBD1. Trimming at V came to 5 bases and at J to 7 bases, leaving 5 bases not matched to a gene. This CDR3 has 14 amino acids. Germline CDR1 reads SGHTA; CDR2 reads FQGNSA.

This clonotype was seen repeatedly, ten times or more. V and J are TRBV5-1 and TRBJ2-5; a weak D match, TRBD1 (5 bases). CDR1 SGHRS and CDR2 YFSETQ come from the germline V gene. V lost 4 bases and J lost 5, with 12 bases in between. The CDR3 loop spans 13 amino acids. Here the CDR3 DNA reads TGCGCCAGCAGCCTTGGAAACAGGGAGACCCAGTACTTC. This translates into CASSLGNRETQYF.

In its sample, this clonotype was seen many times. The chain links TRBV29-1 to TRBJ2-5, with D uncertain. The V end lost 5 bases, the J end lost 2 bases, and 6 bases lay between the germline ends. Germline V CDR1 and CDR2: SQVTM, ANQGSEA. The CDR3 spans 11 residues. The CDR3 region has the DNA TGCAGCGTTCTGGAACAAGAGACCCAGTACTTC. It specifies CSVLEQETQYF.

This clonotype was counted many times. V usage is TRBV27 and J usage is TRBJ2-7; perhaps TRBD1 as D (5 bases). Per the germline V gene, CDR1 is MNHEY and CDR2 is SMNVEV (reference sequence). CDR3 length: 18 amino acids. The germline V and J ends were trimmed by 3 bases and 2 bases, with 23 bases remaining between them. The CDR3 reads CASSLGHGAARAAYEQYF. The CDR3 DNA reads as TGTGCCAGCAGTTTGGGGCATGGGGCAGCTAGGGCGGCCTACGAGCAGTACTTC.

The sample holds a few counts of this clonotype. The rearrangement joins TRBV5-1 to TRBJ1-2, with TRBD1 matching over 8 bases. The ends lost 5 bases at V and 3 bases at J; junction bases unmatched: 0. Germline V gives CDR1 SGHRS, CDR2 YFSETQ. CDR3 size: 12 residues. CDR3 protein: CASRGQDYGYTF. The CDR3 coding sequence is TGCGCCAGCAGGGGACAGGACTATGGCTACACCTTC. Based on the CDR3 plus reference TRBV5-1 and TRBJ1-2, the full variable domain is KAGVTQTPRYLIKTRGQQVTLSCSPISGHRSVSWYQQTPGQGLQFLFEYFSETQRNKGNFPGRFSGRQFSNSRSEMNVSTLELGDSALYLCASRGQDYGYTFGSGTRLTVV.

In this sample, this clonotype turned up many times. The chain couples TRBV5-5 to TRBJ2-1; TRBD2 is a possible D gene (5 bases). The germline V gene encodes CDR1 SGHKS and CDR2 YYEKEE (reference sequence). The germline V and J ends were trimmed by 4 bases and 5 bases, with 25 bases remaining between them. This CDR3 spans 18 amino acids. This chain's CDR3 is CASSRSRNPALRDNEQFF. As DNA, the CDR3 is TGTGCCAGCAGCCGTTCCCGAAACCCGGCGTTGCGGGACAATGAGCAGTTCTTC. Looking up the rest from reference TRBV5-5 and TRBJ2-1 gives the full variable domain: DAGVTQSPTHLIKTRGQQVTLRCSPISGHKSVSWYQQVLGQGPQFIFQYYEKEERGRGNFPDRFSARQFPNYSSELNVNALLLGDSALYLCASSRSRNPALRDNEQFFGPGTRLTVL.

The rearrangement joins TRBV4-1 to TRBJ2-7; 7 positions agree with TRBD2. Germline V gene sequence: CDR1 MGHRA, CDR2 YSYEKL. This CDR3 comprises 16 residues. J was trimmed by 4 bases and V by 1 base; bases with no gene match: 10. The CDR3 loop reads CASSQVGGRKRYEQYF. The DNA for the CDR3 is TGCGCCAGCAGCCAAGTAGGCGGGAGAAAGAGGTACGAGCAGTACTTC.

This clonotype showed up just a few times. V and J are TRBV7-2 and TRBJ2-7; tentative D call: TRBD2 (6 bases). The germline V and J ends were trimmed by 1 base and 2 bases, with 9 bases remaining between them. This CDR3 is 14 amino acids long. Per the germline V gene, CDR1 is SGHTA and CDR2 is FQGNSA. The CDR3 bases are TGTGCCAGCAGCTTAGTGAGACTAGCCTACGAGCAGTACTTC. It is translated as CASSLVRLAYEQYF.

This clonotype was detected many times. V and J are TRBV28 and TRBJ1-1, with D possibly being TRBD1 (5 bases). With 2 bases removed from V and 7 bases from J, the gap between germline ends came to 17 bases. Germline-derived CDR1 and CDR2 are MDHEN and SYDVKM. The CDR3 loop spans 15 amino acids. The CDR3 bases are TGTGCCAGCAGTTTAACCCTGGGGGAGGGCCGTGAAGCTTTCTTT. Translated, it gives CASSLTLGEGREAFF.

This clonotype occurred many times. The V and J genes are TRBV28 and TRBJ1-1, with a tentative D call TRBD1 (5 bases). The CDR3 totals 14 residues. Trimming stripped 5 bases from V and 4 bases from J, with 14 bases between. CDR1 is MDHEN, CDR2 SYDVKM, per germline. CDR3 loop: CASSKIGTFTEAFF. In DNA form, the CDR3 reads TGTGCCAGCAGTAAGATTGGGACGTTCACTGAAGCTTTCTTT.

With regard to this clonotype: Just one base apart from a much larger clone, this may be a read error. This chain joins TRBV12-5 and TRBJ2-7; 8 bases are shared with TRBD1. V lost 8 bases to trimming and J lost 2 bases; unmatched junction nucleotides: 5. Germline values: CDR1 LGHNT, CDR2 FRNRAP. This CDR3 contains 13 residues. CDR3 in DNA: TGTGCTAGTTCCGTGGACAGGGCCTACGAGCAGTACTTC. This gives the protein CASSVDRAYEQYF.

The sample holds a few counts of this clonotype. The gene calls are TRBV19 and TRBJ2-3, with 8 bases matching TRBD1. Trimming at V came to 7 bases and at J to 1 base, leaving 7 bases not matched to a gene. The germline CDR1 and CDR2 sequences are LNHDA and SQIVND (reference sequence). CDR3 length equals 15 residues. CDR3 DNA: TGTGCCAGTAAGGCTGTGACAGGGGGCACAGATACGCAGTATTTT. It is translated as CASKAVTGGTDTQYF.

In this sample, this clonotype turned up many times. V is TRBV20-1 and J is TRBJ1-5, with D possibly matching TRBD1 (5 bases). Germline values: CDR1 DFQATT, CDR2 SNEGSKA (reference sequence). The CDR3 spans 17 residues. Trimming cost V 0 bases and J 1 base, with 16 bases left between them. As DNA, the CDR3 is TGCAGTGCTAGAGATCCGTCCCAGGGAGTCAGCAATCAGCCCCAGCATTTT. Its translation is CSARDPSQGVSNQPQHF.

As regards this clonotype: This may be a read error, as it is one base from a much larger clone. The J gene is TRBJ1-1, the V gene TRBV18; TRBD1 might be the D (5 bases). The CDR3 is 15 residues long. The germline gives CDR1 KGHSH, CDR2 LQKENI. Deletions cut 4 bases from V and 7 bases from J, with 19 bases between. CDR3 amino acids: CASSLAREVLGEAFF. Written as DNA, the CDR3 is TGTGCCAGCTCACTGGCCAGGGAGGTGTTGGGTGAAGCTTTCTTT.

This clonotype was counted at least ten times. V gene TRBV3-1 combines with J gene TRBJ2-7, with TRBD2 identical over 8 bases. The germline V gene has CDR1 LGHDT and CDR2 YNNKEL (reference sequence). This CDR3 contains 13 residues. V lost 1 base to trimming and J lost 7 bases; unmatched junction nucleotides: 3. DNA for the CDR3: TGTGCCAGCAGCCAAGCAACTAGCGGAGAGCAGTACTTC. Translating gives CASSQATSGEQYF.

The genes are TRBV11-2 and TRBJ1-1; D gene unclear. Germline V gene data show CDR1 as SGHAT and CDR2 as FQNNGV. This CDR3 is built from 19 residues. Trimming cost V 1 base and J 0 bases, with 21 bases left between them. The CDR3 DNA reads TGTGCCAGCAGCTTAGGAGCAGGCTGGGGTGCCCTTATGAACACTGAAGCTTTCTTT. This gives the protein CASSLGAGWGALMNTEAFF. The entire variable domain, with the rest obtained from reference TRBV11-2 and TRBJ1-1, is as follows: EAGVAQSPRYKIIEKRQSVAFWCNPISGHATLYWYQQILGQGPKLLIQFQNNGVVDDSQLPKDRFSAERLKGVDSTLKIQPAKLEDSAVYLCASSLGAGWGALMNTEAFFGQGTRLTVV.

In its sample, this clonotype was seen many times. V is TRBV7-9 and J is TRBJ1-5; D is possibly TRBD1 (5 bases). CDR3 length: 12 amino acids. Trimming cost V 5 bases and J 6 bases, with 8 bases left between them. CDR1 is SEHNR and CDR2 is FQNEAQ in the germline V gene (reference sequence). CDR3 coding DNA: TGTGCCAGCAGCCGGGACCGTCAGCCCCAGCATTTT. Its translation is CASSRDRQPQHF.

The table lists this clonotype with many counts. As DNA, the CDR3 is TGTGCCAGCAGGTTGAAAAGGGGTCGCGGGAGTGATGAGCAGTTCTTC. As protein: CASRLKRGRGSDEQFF. This chain connects TRBV12-3 or TRBV12-4 to TRBJ2-1, with 7 bases aligning to TRBD2. V was pared by 6 bases and J by 8 bases, with 16 bases of the junction left unmatched. The CDR3 spans 16 residues.

This chain links TRBV20-1 with TRBJ2-1; 9 positions match TRBD2. The CDR3 spans 16 residues. The germline CDR1 and CDR2 sequences are DFQATT and SNEGSKA (reference sequence). Trimming took 1 base from V and 10 from J; bases not matched to a gene: 14. CDR3 DNA sequence: TGCAGTGCTAGAGTCTCGGGTCTAGCGGGACTCGGAGAGCAGTTCTTC. Translated, it gives CSARVSGLAGLGEQFF.

This clonotype has a count of ten or more. CDR3 DNA: TGTGCCAGCAGCCAAACTACTCAACCTGAAAAACTGTTTTTT. It codes for CASSQTTQPEKLFF. The rearrangement uses TRBV3-1 and TRBJ1-4, with unresolved D. The ends were cut back, 2 bases at V and 7 bases at J, with 11 bases in the middle. Germline V gives CDR1 LGHDT, CDR2 YNNKEL (reference sequence). The CDR3 runs to 14 residues.

With respect to this clonotype: This may arise from a read error, as a much more abundant clone is one base away. V and J are TRBV20-1 and TRBJ1-5, with 7 bases lining up with TRBD1. V trimming: 5 bases; J trimming: 11 bases; junction bases outside the gene matches: 3. The germline V gene has CDR1 DFQATT and CDR2 SNEGSKA (reference sequence). The CDR3 runs to 10 residues. The DNA of the CDR3 is TGCAGTGCTCCCGGGACAGCCCAGCATTTT. Its translation: CSAPGTAQHF.